This is a list of T cell receptor beta chains from one sample in a study of a mutant IDH1 vaccine in newly diagnosed glioma. The antigens these receptors bind are not known. This table comes from immunoSEQ multiplex PCR, and its TCRdb copy is limited to in-frame clones, with some not included. The data contain tens of thousands of clones, 85% to 90% of them singletons. This specimen was PBMCs, taken from a glioma patient whose treatment included an IDH1 peptide vaccine. All receptors come from a man aged 25 to 45 with glioma. CDR3s include the opening cysteine and the closing phenylalanine or tryptophan. The order of the fields is clone size, D gene, J gene, V gene, CDR3 protein, CDR3 DNA. A D gene is named only where the DNA matches it firmly. Size is stated for part of the rows, as once, few or many counts, or as a class when the clone is expanded.

few - TRBJ1-1 TRBV30 CAWSPAVEAFF TGTGCCTGGAGTCCCGCAGTTGAAGCTTTCTTT
few TRBD2 TRBJ2-6 TRBV6-5 CASSYSGGTGANVLTF TGTGCCAGCAGTTACTCCGGGGGGACTGGGGCCAACGTCCTGACTTTC
- - TRBJ2-5 TRBV6-5 CASSEDYGETQYF TGTGCCAGCAGTGAGGATTACGGAGAGACCCAGTACTTC
- - TRBJ2-7 TRBV27 CASSLSSRGEKYF TGTGCCAGCAGTTTAAGTTCAAGGGGCGAAAAGTACTTC
few TRBD1 TRBJ1-1 TRBV9 CASSEQTGGTEAFF TGTGCCAGCAGCGAACAAACAGGGGGCACTGAAGCTTTCTTT
- - TRBJ2-1 TRBV5-6 CASSLGRGPYNEQFF TGTGCCAGCAGCTTGGGGCGGGGGCCTTACAATGAGCAGTTCTTC
few TRBD1 TRBJ2-7 TRBV6-1 CASSALRDRDLYEQYF TGTGCCAGCAGTGCCCTCCGGGACAGGGATCTCTACGAGCAGTACTTC
few - TRBJ2-7 TRBV28 CASSLHGGTYEQYF TGTGCCAGCAGCCTACACGGGGGCACCTACGAGCAGTACTTC
- TRBD1 TRBJ2-1 TRBV4-1 CASSPGTGSYNEQFF TGCGCCAGCAGCCCCGGGACAGGGTCCTACAATGAGCAGTTCTTC
- - TRBJ1-1 TRBV7-2 CASSLFAVNTEAFF TGTGCCAGCAGCTTATTTGCTGTGAACACTGAAGCTTTCTTT
- TRBD2 TRBJ2-1 TRBV19 CASSRTSGDYNEQFF TGTGCCAGTAGTCGGACTAGCGGGGACTACAATGAGCAGTTCTTC
- TRBD1 TRBJ2-1 TRBV29-1 CSVGIGRGRGGYNEQFF TGCAGCGTGGGTATCGGCAGGGGGCGAGGAGGCTACAATGAGCAGTTCTTC
- - TRBJ2-1 TRBV11-2 CASSLGLDGGGEQFF TGTGCCAGCAGCTTAGGCCTGGACGGAGGGGGTGAGCAGTTCTTC
- TRBD1 TRBJ2-5 TRBV5-1 CASSLEGQGLETQYF TGCGCCAGCAGCTTGGAGGGACAGGGATTGGAGACCCAGTACTTC
- TRBD2 TRBJ2-2 TRBV10-2 CASRASGGDTGELFF TGCGCCAGCAGGGCTAGCGGGGGAGACACCGGGGAGCTGTTTTTT
- - TRBJ2-2 TRBV27 CASRPAGAPGELFF TGTGCCAGCAGACCGGCAGGGGCCCCCGGGGAGCTGTTTTTT
- - TRBJ2-2 TRBV2 CASGGLGGTGELFF TGTGCCAGCGGGGGACTCGGAGGGACCGGGGAGCTGTTTTTT
- TRBD1 TRBJ2-7 TRBV30 CAWSAGDRGYEQYF TGTGCCTGGAGTGCCGGAGACAGGGGATACGAGCAGTACTTC
- - TRBJ1-2 TRBV29-1 CSVRTATLYGYTF TGCAGCGTAAGGACAGCCACCCTCTATGGCTACACCTTC
- - TRBJ1-2 TRBV5-5 CASSPSRGAHGYTF TGTGCCAGCAGCCCTTCGAGAGGAGCCCATGGCTACACCTTC
- - TRBJ2-3 TRBV9 CASSSWGGDTQYF TGTGCCAGCAGCTCCTGGGGAGGTGATACGCAGTATTTT
once - TRBJ2-7 TRBV19 CASQKAGAGWYEQYF TGTGCCAGTCAGAAGGCTGGGGCGGGGTGGTACGAGCAGTACTTC
- - TRBJ2-5 TRBV5-4 CASRPPQGAQETQYF TGTGCCAGCAGGCCCCCCCAGGGAGCCCAAGAGACCCAGTACTTC
- - TRBJ2-3 TRBV9 CASSGGTDTQYF TGTGCCAGCAGCGGGGGGACAGATACGCAGTATTTT
once TRBD1 TRBJ2-7 TRBV28 CASSPGDRLGYEQYF TGTGCCAGCAGTCCCGGGGACAGATTGGGCTACGAGCAGTACTTC
- - TRBJ2-5 TRBV9 CASSLSGSRRETQYF TGTGCCAGCAGCTTATCCGGGAGCCGAAGGGAGACCCAGTACTTC
- - TRBJ2-1 TRBV13 CASSSFQGIGTHNEQFF TGTGCCAGCAGCTCATTTCAGGGGATCGGGACTCACAATGAGCAGTTCTTC